The clone carrying this TCR beta chain was seen repeatedly, ten times or more. The germline CDR1 and CDR2 sequences are DFQATT and SNEGSKA (reference sequence). V was shortened by 5 bases and J by 2 bases, with 14 bases between the two germline ends. CDR3 length equals 14 residues. This sample is part of a study of T cells in Graves' hyperthyroidism and ophthalmopathy. Researchers amplified the TCR beta CDR3 regions from RNA transcripts. HTBI primers were the set used in a first-round RT-PCR of the TCR CDR3. TCRdb itself ran the multiplex PCR reads through MiXCR, one entry per CDR3 protein. The sample consists of over 550,000 distinct CDR3 sequences, approximately 16% of them appearing once. Investigators excluded patients with uncontrolled infection, other autoimmune disease, pregnancy or lactation.

This sequence originates from a woman in her late teens or twenties with Graves' hyperthyroidism. Sequenced sample: blood. The chain is built from TRBV20-1 and TRBJ2-3; TRBD2 is a possible D gene (6 bases). The CDR3 sequence: CSAPVDYFTDTQYF. CDR3 nucleotide sequence: TGCAGTGCTCCTGTGGACTACTTCACAGATACGCAGTATTTT.